Listed here are 22 T cell receptor beta chains from one sample, sequenced in a study of glioma-infiltrating T cells. Amplification of TCR alpha and beta CDR3 regions from RNA used iRepertoire nested multiplex PCR. TCRdb ran MiXCR on the multiplex PCR reads and lists one entry per CDR3 protein. The sample consists of some 100,000 distinct CDR3 sequences, less than 30% of them appearing once. The sequenced material came from glioma tissue, nonneoplastic brain tissue, or PBMCs (not recorded which). These receptors were obtained from a human donor with low-grade glioma or glioblastoma, undergoing nonglioma brain surgery, or in good health (not recorded which).

Many counts were recorded for this clonotype. V gene TRBV20-1 combines with J gene TRBJ2-7; TRBD1 matches 9 bases. V shed 1 base, J shed 6 bases, and the junction held 4 bases outside the gene matches. This CDR3 has 13 residues. Germline V gives CDR1 DFQATT, CDR2 SNEGSKA (reference sequence). CDR3 coding DNA: TGCAGTGCTAGAGGGACAGGGGAGGTCGAGCAGTACTTC. It encodes CSARGTGEVEQYF.

This clonotype has at least ten counts. The chain employs TRBV20-1 and TRBJ1-4, with a tentative D call TRBD1 (5 bases). The CDR3 is 15 residues long. V lost 3 bases and J lost 3, with 14 bases in between. CDR1 is DFQATT and CDR2 is SNEGSKA in the germline V gene (reference sequence). Here the CDR3 reads CSASFPGRSNEKLFF. DNA of the CDR3: TGCAGTGCTAGTTTTCCGGGACGGTCTAATGAAAAACTGTTTTTT.

As to this clonotype: Possible read error: a much larger clone is one base away. Likely a read error: the CDR3 ends without its conserved phenylalanine or tryptophan. The gene calls are TRBV7-9 and TRBJ1-2; D gene ambiguous. This CDR3 region has 13 residues. Germline V gene data show CDR1 as SEHNR and CDR2 as FQNEAQ (reference sequence). V was cut by 1 base and J by 2 bases, with 5 bases left in between. The CDR3 loop reads CASSLGHNYGYTL. CDR3 sequence (DNA): TGTGCCAGCAGCTTAGGGCACAACTATGGCTACACCCTC.

Ten or more counts support this clonotype. The J gene is TRBJ2-3, the V gene TRBV20-1; 7 bases map to TRBD1. CDR1 and CDR2 from the germline V gene are DFQATT and SNEGSKA (reference sequence). Trimming at V came to 1 base and at J to 6 bases, leaving 7 bases not matched to a gene. The CDR3 consists of 14 residues. The CDR3 spells CSARGRDSRDTQYF. CDR3 sequence (DNA): TGCAGTGCTAGAGGAAGGGACAGCCGGGATACGCAGTATTTT.

In its sample, this clonotype was seen many times. This chain joins TRBV7-9 and TRBJ2-3; D is unclear. Germline V lookup: CDR1 SEHNR, CDR2 FQNEAQ (reference sequence). Trimming removed 4 bases from V and 5 bases from J, with 4 bases in between. CDR3 length equals 11 residues. Written as DNA, the CDR3 is TGTGCCAGCAGCTCAAAAGATACGCAGTATTTT. It encodes CASSSKDTQYF.

Notes on this clonotype: It is likely a read error, because the conserved phenylalanine at the end of the CDR3 is missing. CDR3 sequence (DNA): TGTGCCAGCAGTTTGGGGGACGGGGTAGATACGCAGTATCTT. It encodes CASSLGDGVDTQYL. The genes are TRBV6-2 or TRBV6-3 and TRBJ2-3; D may match TRBD1 or TRBD2 (5 bases each). Trimming cost V 4 bases and J 5 bases, with 13 bases left between them. CDR3 size: 14 residues. Germline CDR1 MNHEY, CDR2 SVGEGT.

About this clonotype itself: A much larger clonotype is one base distant, so this may be a read error. The J gene is TRBJ2-5, the V gene TRBV7-9; D ambiguous. CDR1 and CDR2 (germline): SEHNR, FQNEAQ (reference sequence). The CDR3 consists of 15 residues. Between the trimmed V and J ends, which lost 5 bases and 5 bases, there was a span of 18 bases. The CDR3 loop reads CASSPDRSLHETQYF. For the CDR3, the DNA is TGTGCCAGCAGCCCCGATCGTTCCCTCCATGAGACCCAGTACTTC.

This clonotype showed up many times. The rearrangement uses TRBV29-1 and TRBJ2-1, with TRBD1 identical over 7 bases. Trimming removed 6 bases from V and 8 bases from J; junction bases left unmatched: 7. The CDR3 contains 12 residues. Germline CDR1 SQVTM, CDR2 ANQGSEA. The CDR3 is CSVEGQIDEQFF. The CDR3, as DNA: TGCAGCGTCGAGGGACAGATCGATGAGCAGTTCTTC.

This clonotype has ten or more counts. The chain is built from TRBV2 and TRBJ2-1, with TRBD1 matching over 7 bases. The CDR3 runs 13 residues. Germline V lookup: CDR1 SNHLY, CDR2 FYNNEI. Trimming at V came to 4 bases and at J to 7 bases, leaving 4 bases not matched to a gene. The chain's CDR3 is CASSGQGGNEQFF. The CDR3 DNA reads TGTGCCAGCAGTGGACAGGGCGGGAATGAGCAGTTCTTC.

This clonotype was counted at least ten times. The chain recombines TRBV2 with TRBJ2-7; 9 bases match TRBD2. J gave up 9 bases and V 5 bases, and 14 bases lay outside the gene matches. Per the germline V gene, CDR1 is SNHLY and CDR2 is FYNNEI. The CDR3 sequence is 15 residues long. The CDR3 loop is CASSPGTSLAGVQYF. The CDR3 nucleotides read TGTGCCAGCAGTCCCGGGACTAGCCTAGCAGGTGTGCAGTACTTC.

The table lists this clonotype with many counts. The chain recombines TRBV5-1 with TRBJ2-1; TRBD1 matches 8 bases. V was pared by 2 bases and J by 1 base, with 2 bases of the junction left unmatched. The V gene's germline CDR1 is SGHRS and CDR2 YFSETQ. The CDR3 loop spans 15 amino acids. CDR3 amino acids: CASSLGTGSYNEQFF. CDR3 sequence (DNA): TGCGCCAGCAGCTTAGGGACAGGTTCCTACAATGAGCAGTTCTTC. The whole variable domain, remainder taken from reference TRBV5-1 and TRBJ2-1, is KAGVTQTPRYLIKTRGQQVTLSCSPISGHRSVSWYQQTPGQGLQFLFEYFSETQRNKGNFPGRFSGRQFSNSRSEMNVSTLELGDSALYLCASSLGTGSYNEQFFGPGTRLTVL.

Comments on this clonotype: One junction end disagrees with the germline gene, perhaps due to a read error. This chain joins TRBV28 and TRBJ1-6, with D unclear. The CDR3 has 17 residues. Germline-derived CDR1 and CDR2 are MDHEN and SYDVKM. CDR3 sequence: CASSLFPSWTYNSPLHF. The CDR3 DNA follows: TGTGCCAGCAGTTTATTCCCAAGTTGGACCTATAATTCACCACTCCACTTT.

This clonotype showed up just a few times. The rearrangement uses TRBV3-1 and TRBJ2-2; 12 bases line up with TRBD2. The trim removed 3 bases at V and 9 bases at J, leaving 2 bases unmatched. The germline CDR1 and CDR2 sequences are LGHDT and YNNKEL (reference sequence). The CDR3 is 14 amino acids. CDR3 bases: TGTGCCAGCAGCCATACTAGCGGGAGGAGGGAGCTGTTTTTT. This gives the protein CASSHTSGRRELFF.

Concerning this clonotype: A read error is possible here, since a much larger clone lies one base away. V usage is TRBV4-2 and J usage is TRBJ1-1; TRBD1 agrees at 9 bases. The germline V gene encodes CDR1 LGHNA and CDR2 YNFKEQ. This CDR3 spans 19 amino acids. J was trimmed by 0 bases and V by 0 bases; bases with no gene match: 11. The CDR3 coding sequence is TGTGCCAGCAGCCAAGATTATAGATACAGGGGGCGTCTGAACACTGAAGCTTTCTTT. This codes for CASSQDYRYRGRLNTEAFF.

Concerning this clonotype itself: A much larger clone differs from this one at a single base, so this may be a read error. The chain is built from TRBV5-4 and TRBJ1-1; D is possibly TRBD1 (5 bases). This CDR3 region has 13 residues. Germline CDR1 is SGHNT and CDR2 is YYREEE (reference sequence). The CDR3 sequence: CVSSFSRATEAFF. The CDR3 nucleotides are TGTGTCAGCAGCTTTAGCAGGGCCACTGAAGCTTTCTTT.

This clonotype has at least ten counts. V usage is TRBV27 and J usage is TRBJ2-1, with 9 nucleotides matching TRBD2. V was clipped by 4 bases and J by 5 bases; unmatched bases: 12. CDR1 is MNHEY and CDR2 is SMNVEV in the germline V gene (reference sequence). The CDR3 runs to 17 residues. The CDR3 loop is CASSSPSSGTFHNEQFF. CDR3 sequence (DNA): TGTGCCAGCAGTTCCCCCTCTAGCGGGACTTTTCACAATGAGCAGTTCTTC.

This clonotype has at least ten counts. The CDR3 sequence is CAISESPGSNGYTF. CDR3 DNA: TGTGCCATCAGTGAGTCCCCGGGAAGCAACGGCTACACCTTC. The J gene is TRBJ1-2, the V gene TRBV10-3; D is uncertain. This CDR3 region has 14 residues. The germline CDR1 and CDR2 sequences are ENHRY and SYGVKD. The ends were cut back, 0 bases at V and 8 bases at J, with 13 bases in the middle.

The table lists this clonotype with many counts. CDR3 sequence (DNA): TGTGCCAGCAGGCCTACAGGGGACACAGATACGCAGTATTTT. Amino acid sequence: CASRPTGDTDTQYF. The chain links TRBV7-2 to TRBJ2-3; 7 bases map to TRBD1. The CDR3 runs 14 residues. Losses at the gene ends were 6 bases for V and 2 bases for J; bases not matched to a gene: 5. In germline, CDR1 is SGHTA, CDR2 FQGNSA.

This clonotype was detected many times. The V gene is TRBV20-1, the J gene TRBJ2-1, with unresolved D. V gave up 5 bases and J gave up 9 bases, with 8 bases separating them. CDR1 and CDR2 (germline): DFQATT, SNEGSKA (reference sequence). CDR3 length: 10 amino acids. CDR3 nucleotides: TGCAGTGCTTTAAAGCTTGAGCAGTTCTTC. It codes for CSALKLEQFF.

This clonotype was observed many times. V is TRBV27 and J is TRBJ2-7; 12 bases line up with TRBD2. Germline CDR1 MNHEY, CDR2 SMNVEV (reference sequence). The CDR3 has 14 amino acids. V was clipped by 6 bases and J by 2 bases; unmatched bases: 2. The CDR3: CASRLAGGTYEQYF. In DNA, the CDR3 is TGTGCCAGCAGACTAGCGGGAGGAACCTACGAGCAGTACTTC.

This clonotype has a count of ten or more. The V and J genes are TRBV7-8 and TRBJ1-5; TRBD1 aligns across 8 bases. The junction had 8 bases not matched to a gene; V was cut back by 1 base and J by 6 bases. The CDR3 has 16 residues. The germline V gene encodes CDR1 SGHVS and CDR2 FQNEAQ. DNA of the CDR3: TGTGCCAGCAGCTTAGGCGTGGGGACAGGATTTCAGCCCCAGCATTTT. This encodes CASSLGVGTGFQPQHF.

This clonotype was recorded many times. J is TRBJ2-1 and V is TRBV20-1; 9 nucleotides line up with TRBD2. After removal of 0 bases from V and 4 bases from J, the junction contained 7 bases not matched to a gene. Germline-derived CDR1 and CDR2 are DFQATT and SNEGSKA (reference sequence). The CDR3 length is 16 residues. The CDR3 region is CSARDETSGYYNEQFF. CDR3 sequence (DNA): TGCAGTGCTAGAGATGAGACTAGCGGTTATTACAATGAGCAGTTCTTC.